The 8 T cell receptor beta chains given below trace back to one sample, sequenced in a study of Ad26.COV2.S vaccination and SARS-CoV-2 variants. The treatment here: some 20 received Ad26.COV2.S at low or high dose, single or two shots; 5 received placebo; per-sample allocation not given. Day 63 after the first vaccine or placebo injection was the time point for sampling. The table came from immunoSEQ multiplex PCR; TCRdb's copy has only in-frame clones and leaves some out. The top ten hold roughly 10% of the sample, which has about 350,000 clones, less than 90% seen once. The specimen was peripheral blood, collected in a trial of Ad26.COV2.S vaccine versus placebo. These receptors originate from a person between 18 and 59 years old who received the Ad26.COV2.S COVID-19 vaccine or a placebo.

This clone occurred a few times. This rearrangement joins TRBV7-2 to TRBJ2-7; perhaps TRBD2 as D (5 bases). CDR1 and CDR2 (germline): SGHTA, FQGNSA. V was pared by 5 bases and J by 6 bases, with 20 bases between. This CDR3 region has 15 residues. The CDR3 sequence: CASSPMTGKPSEQYF. In DNA form, the CDR3 reads TGTGCCAGCAGCCCGATGACGGGGAAACCGAGCGAGCAGTACTTC. The complete variable domain, with remaining parts taken from reference TRBV7-2 and TRBJ2-7, reads GAGVSQSPSNKVTEKGKDVELRCDPISGHTALYWYRQSLGQGLEFLIYFQGNSAPDKSGLPSDRFSAERTGGSVSTLTIQRTQQEDSAVYLCASSPMTGKPSEQYFGPGTRLTVT.

The genes are TRBV24-1 and TRBJ2-1; a weak D match, TRBD2 (6 bases). The CDR3 sequence is 16 residues long. In germline, CDR1 is KGHDR, CDR2 SFDVKD. V lost 4 bases and J 1 base, leaving 13 bases between the germline ends. In nucleotides, the CDR3 is TGTGCCACCAGTGAGGCGGGGCGTTCATCCTACAATGAGCAGTTCTTC. It is translated as CATSEAGRSSYNEQFF.

This rearrangement joins TRBV4-1 to TRBJ2-1; 10 nucleotides match TRBD2. Germline V gene lookup returns CDR1 MGHRA and CDR2 YSYEKL. V was clipped by 3 bases and J by 5 bases; unmatched bases: 7. This CDR3 has 16 residues. The CDR3 is CASSHATSGPDNEQFF. The CDR3 coding sequence is TGCGCCAGCAGCCATGCGACTAGCGGGCCCGACAATGAGCAGTTCTTC.

The rearrangement links TRBV7-2 to TRBJ1-4; TRBD1 agrees at 10 bases. The germline gives CDR1 SGHTA, CDR2 FQGNSA. Germline trimming cut 3 bases from V and 8 bases from J; bases unmatched to any gene: 6. The CDR3 runs to 15 residues. The CDR3 bases are TGTGCCAGCAGCTTGGGACAGGGGATGGAGGAAAAACTGTTTTTT. Translated, it gives CASSLGQGMEEKLFF.

The CDR3 bases are TGTGCCAGCAGTTTCCGACGGATCGCAGGTTATGGCTACACCTTC. This codes for CASSFRRIAGYGYTF. This chain uses TRBV27 with TRBJ1-2; no firm D call. With 3 bases removed from V and 5 bases from J, the gap between germline ends came to 16 bases. The CDR3 is 15 residues long. Germline-derived CDR1 and CDR2 are MNHEY and SMNVEV (reference sequence).

The V and J genes are TRBV7-8 and TRBJ1-5, with 9 bases identical to TRBD1. Germline CDR1 reads SGHVS; CDR2 reads FQNEAQ. V shed 5 bases, J shed 0 bases, and the junction held 8 bases outside the gene matches. The CDR3 loop spans 17 amino acids. CDR3 sequence: CASSRRGTGISNQPQHF. The CDR3 region has the DNA TGTGCCAGCAGCCGACGAGGGACAGGGATTAGCAATCAGCCCCAGCATTTT.

The CDR3 here is CASSLRGDLNQPQHF. CDR3 sequence (DNA): TGCGCCAGCAGCCTCCGGGGGGACCTCAATCAGCCCCAGCATTTT. J is TRBJ1-5 and V is TRBV5-1; a weak D match, TRBD1 (5 bases). CDR3 size: 15 residues. CDR1 is SGHRS, CDR2 YFSETQ, per germline. Trimming removed 4 bases from V and 3 bases from J, with 14 bases in between.

This chain links TRBV3-1 (or the pseudogene TRBV3-2) with TRBJ1-1, with 9 bases identical to TRBD1. V was clipped by 4 bases and J by 5 bases; unmatched bases: 11. Per germline, CDR1 LGHDT and CDR2 YNNKEL (reference sequence). The CDR3 has 16 residues. CDR3 loop: CASSRGTGPAGTEAFF. CDR3 DNA sequence: TGTGCCAGCAGCCGGGGGACAGGGCCAGCGGGAACTGAAGCTTTCTTT.